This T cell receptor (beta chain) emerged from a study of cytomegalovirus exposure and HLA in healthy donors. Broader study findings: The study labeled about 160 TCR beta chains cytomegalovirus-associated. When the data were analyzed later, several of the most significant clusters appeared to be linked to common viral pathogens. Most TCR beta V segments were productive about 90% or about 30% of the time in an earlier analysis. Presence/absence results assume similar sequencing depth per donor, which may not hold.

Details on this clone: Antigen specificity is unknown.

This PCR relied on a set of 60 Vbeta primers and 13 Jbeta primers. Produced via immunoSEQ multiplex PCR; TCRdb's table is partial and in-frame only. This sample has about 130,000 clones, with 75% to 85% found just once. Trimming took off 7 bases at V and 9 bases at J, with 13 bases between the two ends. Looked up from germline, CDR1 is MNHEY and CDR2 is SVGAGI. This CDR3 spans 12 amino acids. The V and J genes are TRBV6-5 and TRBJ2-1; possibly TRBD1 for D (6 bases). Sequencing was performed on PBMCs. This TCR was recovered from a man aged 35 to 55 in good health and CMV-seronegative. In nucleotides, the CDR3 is TGTGCCAGCAAAACAGGGTTAGGTGAGCAGTTCTTC. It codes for CASKTGLGEQFF.